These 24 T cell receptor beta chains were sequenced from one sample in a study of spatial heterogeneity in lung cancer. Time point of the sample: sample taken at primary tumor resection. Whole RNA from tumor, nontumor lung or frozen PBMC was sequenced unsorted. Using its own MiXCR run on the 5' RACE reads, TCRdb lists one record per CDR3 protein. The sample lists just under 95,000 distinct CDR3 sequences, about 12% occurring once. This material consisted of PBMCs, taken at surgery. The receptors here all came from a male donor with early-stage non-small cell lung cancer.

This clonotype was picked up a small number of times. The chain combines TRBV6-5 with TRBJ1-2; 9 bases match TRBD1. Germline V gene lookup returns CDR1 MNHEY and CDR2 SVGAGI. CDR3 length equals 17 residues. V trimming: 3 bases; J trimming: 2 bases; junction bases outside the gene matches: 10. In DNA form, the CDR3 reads TGTGCCAGCAGTTATAGTAGGACAGGGGCGTCGAACTATGGCTACACCTTC. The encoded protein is CASSYSRTGASNYGYTF.

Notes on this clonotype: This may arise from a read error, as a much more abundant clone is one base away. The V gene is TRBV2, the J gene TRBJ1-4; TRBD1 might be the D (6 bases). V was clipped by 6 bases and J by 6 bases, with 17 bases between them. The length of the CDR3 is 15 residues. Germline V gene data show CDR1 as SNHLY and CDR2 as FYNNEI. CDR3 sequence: CASRTLGGEYEKLFF. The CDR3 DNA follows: TGTGCCAGCAGAACCCTTGGGGGCGAATATGAAAAACTGTTTTTT.

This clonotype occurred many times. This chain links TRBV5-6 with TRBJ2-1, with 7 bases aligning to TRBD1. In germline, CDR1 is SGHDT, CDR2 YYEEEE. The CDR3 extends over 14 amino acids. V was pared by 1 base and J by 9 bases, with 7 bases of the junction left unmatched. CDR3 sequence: CASSLTGVRGEQFF. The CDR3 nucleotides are TGTGCCAGCAGCTTGACAGGGGTAAGAGGTGAGCAGTTCTTC.

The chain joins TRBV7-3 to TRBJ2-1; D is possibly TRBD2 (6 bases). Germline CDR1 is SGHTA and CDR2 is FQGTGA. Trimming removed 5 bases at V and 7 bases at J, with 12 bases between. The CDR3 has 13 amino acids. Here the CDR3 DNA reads TGTGCCAGCAGCCTGGGACTTATTAATGAGCAGTTCTTC. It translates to CASSLGLINEQFF.

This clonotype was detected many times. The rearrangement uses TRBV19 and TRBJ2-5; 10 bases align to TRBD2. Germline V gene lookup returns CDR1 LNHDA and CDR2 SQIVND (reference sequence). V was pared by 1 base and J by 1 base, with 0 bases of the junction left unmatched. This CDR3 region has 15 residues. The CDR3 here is CASSIGTSGQETQYF. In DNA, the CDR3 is TGTGCCAGTAGTATAGGGACTAGCGGCCAAGAGACCCAGTACTTC.

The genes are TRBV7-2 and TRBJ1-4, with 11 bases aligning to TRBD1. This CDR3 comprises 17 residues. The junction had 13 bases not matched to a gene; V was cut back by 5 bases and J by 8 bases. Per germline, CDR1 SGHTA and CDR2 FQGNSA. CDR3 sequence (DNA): TGTGCCAGCAGCCCAAGGACAGGGGGCGGAAGAGTCGAAAAACTGTTTTTT. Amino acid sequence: CASSPRTGGGRVEKLFF.

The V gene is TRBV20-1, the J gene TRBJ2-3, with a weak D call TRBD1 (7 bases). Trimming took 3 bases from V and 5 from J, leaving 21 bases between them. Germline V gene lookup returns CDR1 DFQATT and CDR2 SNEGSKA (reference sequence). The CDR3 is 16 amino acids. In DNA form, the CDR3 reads TGCAGTGCTAGGAGCCGAACCAGGGGGGTCGAAGATACGCAGTATTTT. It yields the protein CSARSRTRGVEDTQYF.

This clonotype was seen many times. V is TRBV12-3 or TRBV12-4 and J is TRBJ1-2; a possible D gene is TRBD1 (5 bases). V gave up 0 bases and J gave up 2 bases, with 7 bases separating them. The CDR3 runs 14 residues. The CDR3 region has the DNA TGTGCCAGCAGTTTAGCGGGACTGAACTATGGCTACACCTTC. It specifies CASSLAGLNYGYTF.

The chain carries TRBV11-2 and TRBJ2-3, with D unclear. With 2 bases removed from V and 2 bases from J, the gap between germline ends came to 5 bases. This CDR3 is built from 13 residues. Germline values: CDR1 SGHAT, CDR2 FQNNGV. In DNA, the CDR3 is TGTGCCAGCAGCTTAATCTTCACAGATACGCAGTATTTT. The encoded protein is CASSLIFTDTQYF.

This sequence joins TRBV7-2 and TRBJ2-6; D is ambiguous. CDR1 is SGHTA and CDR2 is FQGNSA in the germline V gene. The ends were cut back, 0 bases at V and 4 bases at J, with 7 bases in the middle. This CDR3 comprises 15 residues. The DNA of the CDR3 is TGTGCCAGCAGCTTAGCGGTATTCGGGGCCAACGTCCTGACTTTC. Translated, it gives CASSLAVFGANVLTF. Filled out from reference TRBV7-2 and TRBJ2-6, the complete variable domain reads GAGVSQSPSNKVTEKGKDVELRCDPISGHTALYWYRQSLGQGLEFLIYFQGNSAPDKSGLPSDRFSAERTGGSVSTLTIQRTQQEDSAVYLCASSLAVFGANVLTFGAGSRLTVL.

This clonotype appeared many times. CDR3 in amino acids: CASSEAGIDNQPQHF. In DNA form, the CDR3 reads TGTGCCAGCAGTGAAGCGGGGATAGACAATCAGCCCCAGCATTTT. This chain links TRBV2 with TRBJ1-5, with D hard to call. V lost 0 bases, J lost 3 bases, and 9 bases lay in between. In germline, CDR1 is SNHLY, CDR2 FYNNEI. This CDR3 is 15 amino acids long.

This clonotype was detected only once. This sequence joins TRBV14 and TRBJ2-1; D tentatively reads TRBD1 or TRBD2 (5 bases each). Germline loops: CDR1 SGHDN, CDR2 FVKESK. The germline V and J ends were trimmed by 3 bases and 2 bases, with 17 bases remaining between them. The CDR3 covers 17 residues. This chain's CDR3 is CASSHTVGTVAYNEQFF. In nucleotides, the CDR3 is TGTGCCAGCAGCCATACGGTCGGGACGGTTGCCTACAATGAGCAGTTCTTC.

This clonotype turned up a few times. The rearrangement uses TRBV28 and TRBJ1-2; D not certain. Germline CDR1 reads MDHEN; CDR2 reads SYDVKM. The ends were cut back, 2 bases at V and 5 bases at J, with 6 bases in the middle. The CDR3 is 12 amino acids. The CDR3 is CASSLKQYGYTF. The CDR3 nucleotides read TGTGCCAGCAGTTTAAAACAGTATGGCTACACCTTC.

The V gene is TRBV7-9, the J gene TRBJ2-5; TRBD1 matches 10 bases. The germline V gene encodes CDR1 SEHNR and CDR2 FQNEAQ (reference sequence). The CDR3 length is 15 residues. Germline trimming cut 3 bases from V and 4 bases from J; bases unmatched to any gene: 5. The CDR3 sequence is CASSFSGTGVETQYF. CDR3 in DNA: TGTGCCAGCAGCTTCTCCGGGACAGGGGTAGAGACCCAGTACTTC.

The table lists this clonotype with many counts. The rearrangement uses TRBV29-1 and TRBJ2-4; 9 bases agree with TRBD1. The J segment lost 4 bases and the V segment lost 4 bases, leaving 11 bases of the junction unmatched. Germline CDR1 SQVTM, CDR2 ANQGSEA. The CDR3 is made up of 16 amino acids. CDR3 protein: CSVAGMAGQGKNIQYF. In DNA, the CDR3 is TGCAGCGTTGCCGGTATGGCGGGACAGGGTAAAAACATTCAGTACTTC.

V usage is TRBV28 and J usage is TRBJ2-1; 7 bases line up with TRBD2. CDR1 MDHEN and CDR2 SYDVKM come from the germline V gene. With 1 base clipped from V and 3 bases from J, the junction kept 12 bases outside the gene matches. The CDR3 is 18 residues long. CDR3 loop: CASSLSFWGGPLYNEQFF. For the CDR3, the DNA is TGTGCCAGCAGTTTATCCTTCTGGGGGGGACCCCTCTACAATGAGCAGTTCTTC.

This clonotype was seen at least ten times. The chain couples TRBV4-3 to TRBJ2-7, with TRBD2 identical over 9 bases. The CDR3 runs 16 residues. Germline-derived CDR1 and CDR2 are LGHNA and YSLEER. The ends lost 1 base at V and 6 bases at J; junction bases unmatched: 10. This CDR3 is CASSQGTSGPHIEQYF. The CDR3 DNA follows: TGCGCCAGCAGCCAAGGAACTAGCGGGCCTCATATCGAGCAGTACTTC.

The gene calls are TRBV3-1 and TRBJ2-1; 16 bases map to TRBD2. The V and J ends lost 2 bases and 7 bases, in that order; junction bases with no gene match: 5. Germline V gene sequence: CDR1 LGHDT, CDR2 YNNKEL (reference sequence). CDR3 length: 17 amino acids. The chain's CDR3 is CASSQWGLAGGLNEQFF. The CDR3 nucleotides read TGTGCCAGCAGCCAATGGGGACTAGCGGGAGGGTTGAATGAGCAGTTCTTC.

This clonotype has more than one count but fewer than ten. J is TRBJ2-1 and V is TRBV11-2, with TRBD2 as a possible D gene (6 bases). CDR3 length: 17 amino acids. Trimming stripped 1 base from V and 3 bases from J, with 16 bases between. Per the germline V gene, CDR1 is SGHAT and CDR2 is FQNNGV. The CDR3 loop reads CASSLGPWGDHYNEQFF. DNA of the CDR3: TGTGCCAGCAGCTTAGGACCGTGGGGGGACCACTACAATGAGCAGTTCTTC.

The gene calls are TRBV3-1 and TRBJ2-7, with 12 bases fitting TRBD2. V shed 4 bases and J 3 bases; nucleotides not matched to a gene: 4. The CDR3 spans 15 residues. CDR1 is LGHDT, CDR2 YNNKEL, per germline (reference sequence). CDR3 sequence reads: CASSPRTSGVYEQYF. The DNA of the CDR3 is TGTGCCAGCAGCCCTCGGACTAGCGGGGTCTACGAGCAGTACTTC.

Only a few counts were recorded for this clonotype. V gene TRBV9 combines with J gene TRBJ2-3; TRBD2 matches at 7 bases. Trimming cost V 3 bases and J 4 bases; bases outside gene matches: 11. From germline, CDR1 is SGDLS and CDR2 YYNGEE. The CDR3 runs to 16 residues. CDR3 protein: CASSERGGTEADTQYF. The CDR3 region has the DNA TGTGCCAGCAGCGAGAGGGGAGGGACCGAGGCAGATACGCAGTATTTT. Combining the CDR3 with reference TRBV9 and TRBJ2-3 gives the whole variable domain DSGVTQTPKHLITATGQRVTLRCSPRSGDLSVYWYQQSLDQGLQFLIQYYNGEERAKGNILERFSAQQFPDLHSELNLSSLELGDSALYFCASSERGGTEADTQYFGPGTRLTVL.

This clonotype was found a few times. CDR3 DNA sequence: TGCGCCAGCAGCTTGGTTGGGGGAGACGACACCGGGGAGCTGTTTTTT. Amino acids: CASSLVGGDDTGELFF. The genes are TRBV5-1 and TRBJ2-2; D is tentatively TRBD1 or TRBD2 (5 bases each). Trimming took off 0 bases at V and 3 bases at J, with 12 bases between the two ends. Germline CDR1 reads SGHRS; CDR2 reads YFSETQ. The CDR3 is made up of 16 amino acids.

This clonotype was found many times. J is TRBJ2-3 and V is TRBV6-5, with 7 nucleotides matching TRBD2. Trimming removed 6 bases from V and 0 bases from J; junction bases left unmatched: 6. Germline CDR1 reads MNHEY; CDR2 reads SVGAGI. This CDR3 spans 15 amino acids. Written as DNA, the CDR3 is TGTGCCAGCAGCCGGGACTATCCTAGCACAGATACGCAGTATTTT. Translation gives CASSRDYPSTDTQYF.

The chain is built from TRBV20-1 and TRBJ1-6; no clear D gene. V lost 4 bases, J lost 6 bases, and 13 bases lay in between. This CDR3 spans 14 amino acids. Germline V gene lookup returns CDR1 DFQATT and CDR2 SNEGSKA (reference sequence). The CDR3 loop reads CSAMANALNSPLHF. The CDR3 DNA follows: TGCAGTGCTATGGCAAACGCTCTTAATTCACCCCTCCACTTT.